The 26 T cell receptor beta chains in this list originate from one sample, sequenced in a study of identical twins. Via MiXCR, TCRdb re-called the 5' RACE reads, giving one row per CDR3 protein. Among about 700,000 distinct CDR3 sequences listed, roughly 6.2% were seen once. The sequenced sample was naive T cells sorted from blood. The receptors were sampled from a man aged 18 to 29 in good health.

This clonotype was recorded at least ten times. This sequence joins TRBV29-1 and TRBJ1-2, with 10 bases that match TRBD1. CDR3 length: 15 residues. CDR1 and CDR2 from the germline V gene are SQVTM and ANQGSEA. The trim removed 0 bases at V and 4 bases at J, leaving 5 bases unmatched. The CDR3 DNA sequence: TGCAGCGTTGAAGATGGGGGACAGGGGATCTATGGCTACACCTTC. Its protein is CSVEDGGQGIYGYTF. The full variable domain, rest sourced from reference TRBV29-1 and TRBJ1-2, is SAVISQKPSRDICQRGTSLTIQCQVDSQVTMMFWYRQQPGQSLTLIATANQGSEATYESGFVIDKFPISRPNLTFSTLTVSNMSPEDSSIYLCSVEDGGQGIYGYTFGSGTRLTVV.

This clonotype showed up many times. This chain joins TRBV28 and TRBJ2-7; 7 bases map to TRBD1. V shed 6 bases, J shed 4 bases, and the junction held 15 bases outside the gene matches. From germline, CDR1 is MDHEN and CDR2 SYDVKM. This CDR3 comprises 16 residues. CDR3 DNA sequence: TGTGCCAGCAGCTACAGATCCCACAGGGGAGAATACGAGCAGTACTTC. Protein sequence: CASSYRSHRGEYEQYF. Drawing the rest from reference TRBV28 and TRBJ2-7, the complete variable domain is DVKVTQSSRYLVKRTGEKVFLECVQDMDHENMFWYRQDPGLGLRLIYFSYDVKMKEKGDIPEGYSVSREKKERFSLILESASTNQTSMYLCASSYRSHRGEYEQYFGPGTRLTVT.

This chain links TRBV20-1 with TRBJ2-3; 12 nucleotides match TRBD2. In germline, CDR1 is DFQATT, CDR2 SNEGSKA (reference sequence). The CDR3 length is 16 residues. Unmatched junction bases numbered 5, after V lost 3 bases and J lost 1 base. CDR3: CSARGLAGGGTDTQYF. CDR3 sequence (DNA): TGCAGTGCTAGGGGGCTAGCGGGAGGGGGCACAGATACGCAGTATTTT.

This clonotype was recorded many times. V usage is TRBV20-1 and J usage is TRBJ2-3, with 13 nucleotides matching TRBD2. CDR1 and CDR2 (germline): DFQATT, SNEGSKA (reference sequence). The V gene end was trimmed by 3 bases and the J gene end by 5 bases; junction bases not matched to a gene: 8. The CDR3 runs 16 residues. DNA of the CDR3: TGCAGTGCTAGCCAACTAGCGGGAGGGCCCGGAGATACGCAGTATTTT. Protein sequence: CSASQLAGGPGDTQYF.

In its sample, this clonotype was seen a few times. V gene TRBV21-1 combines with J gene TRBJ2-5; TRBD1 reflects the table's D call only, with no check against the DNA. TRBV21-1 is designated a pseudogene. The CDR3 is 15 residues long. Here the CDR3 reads CASSKGQGARETQYF. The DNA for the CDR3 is TGTGCCAGCAGCAAAGGACAGGGGGCGAGGGAGACCCAGTACTTC.

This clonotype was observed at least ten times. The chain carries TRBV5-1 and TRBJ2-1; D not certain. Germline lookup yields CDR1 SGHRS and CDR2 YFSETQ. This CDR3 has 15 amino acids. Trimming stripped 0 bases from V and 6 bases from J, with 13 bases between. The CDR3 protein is CASSLGDNPANEQFF. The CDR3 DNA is TGCGCCAGCAGCTTGGGTGACAACCCGGCCAATGAGCAGTTCTTC.

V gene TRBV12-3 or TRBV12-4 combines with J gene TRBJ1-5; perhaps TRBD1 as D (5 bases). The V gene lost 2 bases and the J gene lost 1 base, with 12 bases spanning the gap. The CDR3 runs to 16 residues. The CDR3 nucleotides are TGTGCCAGCAGTTTAACAGGTCTTCTAAGCAATCAGCCCCAGCATTTT. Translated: CASSLTGLLSNQPQHF.

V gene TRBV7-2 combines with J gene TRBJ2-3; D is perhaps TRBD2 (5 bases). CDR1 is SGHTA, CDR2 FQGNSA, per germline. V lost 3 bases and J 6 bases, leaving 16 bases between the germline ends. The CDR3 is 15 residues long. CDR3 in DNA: TGTGCCAGCAGCTTTGGAGGACTGTTGGGGGATACGCAGTATTTT. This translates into CASSFGGLLGDTQYF.

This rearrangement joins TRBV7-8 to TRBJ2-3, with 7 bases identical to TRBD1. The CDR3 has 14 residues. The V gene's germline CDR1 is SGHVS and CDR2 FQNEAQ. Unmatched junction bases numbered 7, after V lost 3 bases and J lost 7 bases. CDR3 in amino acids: CASSLVAGGNTQYF. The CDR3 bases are TGTGCCAGCAGCTTGGTGGCAGGGGGAAATACGCAGTATTTT.

CDR3 amino acids: CSAPRLAGSTDTQYF. As DNA, the CDR3 is TGCAGTGCTCCTCGACTAGCGGGGAGCACAGATACGCAGTATTTT. This chain joins TRBV20-1 and TRBJ2-3, with 11 bases that match TRBD2. The CDR3 sequence is 15 residues long. Unmatched junction bases numbered 4, after V lost 5 bases and J lost 0 bases. CDR1 is DFQATT, CDR2 SNEGSKA, per germline (reference sequence).

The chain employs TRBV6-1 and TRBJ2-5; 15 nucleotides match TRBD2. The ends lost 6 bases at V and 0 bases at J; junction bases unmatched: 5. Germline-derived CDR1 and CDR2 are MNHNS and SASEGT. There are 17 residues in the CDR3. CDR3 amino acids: CASRGLAGGLYQETQYF. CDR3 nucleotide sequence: TGTGCCAGCAGGGGACTAGCGGGAGGATTGTACCAAGAGACCCAGTACTTC.

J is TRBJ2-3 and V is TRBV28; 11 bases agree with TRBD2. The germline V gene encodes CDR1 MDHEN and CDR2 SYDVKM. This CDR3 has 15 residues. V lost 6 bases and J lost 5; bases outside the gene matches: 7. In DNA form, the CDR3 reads TGTGCCAGCAGGACTCTAGCGGGAGGTGTAGATACGCAGTATTTT. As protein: CASRTLAGGVDTQYF.

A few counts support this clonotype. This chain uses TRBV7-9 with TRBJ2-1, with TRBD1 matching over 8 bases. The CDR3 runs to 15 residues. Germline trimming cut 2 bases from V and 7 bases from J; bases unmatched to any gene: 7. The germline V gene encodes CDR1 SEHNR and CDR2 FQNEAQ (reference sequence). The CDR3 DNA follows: TGTGCCAGCAGCTTACTTCAGGGGGCTTTAAATGAGCAGTTCTTC. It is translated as CASSLLQGALNEQFF.

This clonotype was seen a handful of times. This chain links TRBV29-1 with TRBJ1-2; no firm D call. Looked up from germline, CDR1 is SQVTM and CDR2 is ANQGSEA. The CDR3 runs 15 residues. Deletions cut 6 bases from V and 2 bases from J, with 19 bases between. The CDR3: CSVPRPDTGNYGYTF. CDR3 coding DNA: TGCAGCGTCCCCAGACCGGATACGGGAAACTATGGCTACACCTTC.

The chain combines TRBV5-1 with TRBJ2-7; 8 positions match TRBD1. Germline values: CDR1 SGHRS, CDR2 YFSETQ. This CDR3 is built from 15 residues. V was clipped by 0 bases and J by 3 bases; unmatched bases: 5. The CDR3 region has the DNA TGCGCCAGCAGCTTGGGGGGGACAGGAGTCTACGAGCAGTACGTC. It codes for CASSLGGTGVYEQYV.

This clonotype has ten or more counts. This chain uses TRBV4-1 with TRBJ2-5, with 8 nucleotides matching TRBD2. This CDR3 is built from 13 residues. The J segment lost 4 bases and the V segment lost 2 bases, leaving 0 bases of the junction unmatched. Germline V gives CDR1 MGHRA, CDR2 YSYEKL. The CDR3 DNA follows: TGCGCCAGCAGCCAACTAGCGGGAGAGACCCAGTACTTC. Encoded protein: CASSQLAGETQYF.

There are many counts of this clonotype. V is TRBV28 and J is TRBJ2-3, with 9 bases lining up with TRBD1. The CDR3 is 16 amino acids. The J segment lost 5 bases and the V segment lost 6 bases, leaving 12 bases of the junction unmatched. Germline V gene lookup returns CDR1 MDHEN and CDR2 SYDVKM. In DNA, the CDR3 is TGTGCCAGCAGCCCTACCTTGGACAGGGGAGGAGATACGCAGTATTTT. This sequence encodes CASSPTLDRGGDTQYF. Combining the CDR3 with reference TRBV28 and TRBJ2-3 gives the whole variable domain DVKVTQSSRYLVKRTGEKVFLECVQDMDHENMFWYRQDPGLGLRLIYFSYDVKMKEKGDIPEGYSVSREKKERFSLILESASTNQTSMYLCASSPTLDRGGDTQYFGPGTRLTVL.

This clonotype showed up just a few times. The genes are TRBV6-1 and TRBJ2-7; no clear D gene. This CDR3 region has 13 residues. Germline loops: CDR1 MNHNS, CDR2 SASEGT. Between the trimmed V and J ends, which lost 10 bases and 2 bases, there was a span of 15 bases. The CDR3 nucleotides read TGTGCCACACGGTCTATTGACCCCTACGAGCAGTACTTC. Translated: CATRSIDPYEQYF.

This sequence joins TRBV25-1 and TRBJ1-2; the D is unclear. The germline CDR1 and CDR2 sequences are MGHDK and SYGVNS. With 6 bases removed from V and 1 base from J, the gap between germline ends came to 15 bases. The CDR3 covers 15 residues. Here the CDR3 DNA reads TGTGCCAGCAGAGAGAGGACGGATGATAACTATGGCTACACCTTC. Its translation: CASRERTDDNYGYTF.

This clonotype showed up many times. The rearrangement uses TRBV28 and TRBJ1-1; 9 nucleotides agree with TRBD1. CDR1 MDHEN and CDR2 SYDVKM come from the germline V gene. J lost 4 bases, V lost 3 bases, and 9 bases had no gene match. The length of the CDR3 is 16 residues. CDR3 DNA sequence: TGTGCCAGCAGTTTCTCACTGACAGGGGGTCTCACTGAAGCTTTCTTT. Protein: CASSFSLTGGLTEAFF.

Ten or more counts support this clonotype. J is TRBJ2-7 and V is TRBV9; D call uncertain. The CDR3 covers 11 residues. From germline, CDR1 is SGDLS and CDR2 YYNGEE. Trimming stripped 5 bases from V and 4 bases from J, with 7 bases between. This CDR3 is CASSDEYEQYF. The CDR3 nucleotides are TGTGCCAGCAGTGACGAGTACGAGCAGTACTTC.

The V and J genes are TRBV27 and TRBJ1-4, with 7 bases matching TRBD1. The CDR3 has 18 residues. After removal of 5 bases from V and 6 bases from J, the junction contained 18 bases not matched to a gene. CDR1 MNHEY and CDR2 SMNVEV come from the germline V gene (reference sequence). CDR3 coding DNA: TGTGCCAGCAGTCCCGGACAGGCTTGGCTTGAAGATCATGAAAAACTGTTTTTT. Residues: CASSPGQAWLEDHEKLFF.

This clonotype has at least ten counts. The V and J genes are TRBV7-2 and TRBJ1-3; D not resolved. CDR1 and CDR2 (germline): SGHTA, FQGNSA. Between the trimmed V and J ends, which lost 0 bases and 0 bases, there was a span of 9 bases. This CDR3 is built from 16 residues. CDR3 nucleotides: TGTGCCAGCAGCTTAGCGAGCCGGCGCTCTGGAAACACCATATATTTT. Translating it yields CASSLASRRSGNTIYF. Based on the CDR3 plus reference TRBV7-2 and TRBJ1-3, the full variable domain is GAGVSQSPSNKVTEKGKDVELRCDPISGHTALYWYRQSLGQGLEFLIYFQGNSAPDKSGLPSDRFSAERTGGSVSTLTIQRTQQEDSAVYLCASSLASRRSGNTIYFGEGSWLTVV.

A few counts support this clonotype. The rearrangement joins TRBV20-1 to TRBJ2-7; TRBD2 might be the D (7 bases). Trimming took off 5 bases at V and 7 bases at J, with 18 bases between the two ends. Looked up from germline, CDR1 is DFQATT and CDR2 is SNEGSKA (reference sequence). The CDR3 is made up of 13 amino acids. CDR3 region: CSALEGGEREQYF. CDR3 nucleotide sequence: TGCAGTGCTCTAGAGGGGGGGGAAAGGGAGCAGTACTTC.

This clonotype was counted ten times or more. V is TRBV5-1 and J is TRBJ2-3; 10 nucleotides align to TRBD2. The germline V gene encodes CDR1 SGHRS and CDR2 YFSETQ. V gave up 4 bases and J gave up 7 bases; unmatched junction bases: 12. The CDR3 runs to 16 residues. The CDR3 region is CASSVETAGGPNTQYF. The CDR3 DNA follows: TGCGCCAGCAGCGTGGAAACAGCGGGAGGGCCGAATACGCAGTATTTT.

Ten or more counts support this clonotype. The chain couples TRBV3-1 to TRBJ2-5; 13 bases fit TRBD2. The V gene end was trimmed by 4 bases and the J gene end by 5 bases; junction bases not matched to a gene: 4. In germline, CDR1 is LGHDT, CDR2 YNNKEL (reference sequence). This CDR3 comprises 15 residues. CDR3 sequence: CASSPTSGRFETQYF. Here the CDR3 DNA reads TGTGCCAGCAGCCCGACTAGCGGGAGGTTTGAGACCCAGTACTTC.